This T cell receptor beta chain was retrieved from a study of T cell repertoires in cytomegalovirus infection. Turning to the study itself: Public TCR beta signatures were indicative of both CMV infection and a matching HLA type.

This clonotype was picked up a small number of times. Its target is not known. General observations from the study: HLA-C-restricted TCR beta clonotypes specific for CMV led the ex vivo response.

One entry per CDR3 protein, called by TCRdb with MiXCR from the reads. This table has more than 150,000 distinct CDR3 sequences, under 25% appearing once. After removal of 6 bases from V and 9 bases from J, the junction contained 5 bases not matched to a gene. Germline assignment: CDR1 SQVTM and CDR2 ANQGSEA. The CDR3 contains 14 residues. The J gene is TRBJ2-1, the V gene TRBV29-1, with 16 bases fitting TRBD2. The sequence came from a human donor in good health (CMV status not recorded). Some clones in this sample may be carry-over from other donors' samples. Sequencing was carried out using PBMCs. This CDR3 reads CSVGTSGGATEQFF. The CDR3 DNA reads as TGCAGCGTGGGGACTAGCGGGGGGGCCACTGAGCAGTTCTTC.